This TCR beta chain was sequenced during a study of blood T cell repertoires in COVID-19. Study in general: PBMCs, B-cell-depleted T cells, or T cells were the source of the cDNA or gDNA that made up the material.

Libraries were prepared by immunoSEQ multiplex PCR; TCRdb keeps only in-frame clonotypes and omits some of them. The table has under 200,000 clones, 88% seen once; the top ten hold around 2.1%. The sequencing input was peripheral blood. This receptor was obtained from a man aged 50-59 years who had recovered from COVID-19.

The CDR3 region is CASSLGRGTSGANVLTF. The CDR3 nucleotides read TGCGCCAGCAGCTTGGGCAGGGGGACCTCTGGGGCCAACGTCCTGACTTTC. The chain carries TRBV5-1 and TRBJ2-6, with 7 bases identical to TRBD1. The CDR3 loop spans 17 amino acids. Unmatched junction bases numbered 3, after V lost 0 bases and J lost 0 bases. Germline V gene data show CDR1 as SGHRS and CDR2 as YFSETQ.